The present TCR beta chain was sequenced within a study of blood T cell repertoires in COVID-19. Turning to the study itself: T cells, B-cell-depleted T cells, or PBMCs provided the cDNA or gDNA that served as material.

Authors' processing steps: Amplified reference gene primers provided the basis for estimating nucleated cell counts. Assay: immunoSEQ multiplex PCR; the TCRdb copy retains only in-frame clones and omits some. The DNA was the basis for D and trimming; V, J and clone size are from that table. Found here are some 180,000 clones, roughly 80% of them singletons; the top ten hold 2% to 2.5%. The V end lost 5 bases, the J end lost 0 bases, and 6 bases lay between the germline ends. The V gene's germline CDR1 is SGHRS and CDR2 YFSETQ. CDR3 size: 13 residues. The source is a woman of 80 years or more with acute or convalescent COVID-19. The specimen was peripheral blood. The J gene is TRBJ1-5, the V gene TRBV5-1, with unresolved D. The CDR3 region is CASREASNQPQHF. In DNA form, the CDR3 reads TGCGCCAGCAGGGAGGCTAGCAATCAGCCCCAGCATTTT.